The 10 T cell receptor beta chains presented below share a single source sample, sequenced in a study of T cell responses to AZD1222 COVID-19 vaccine. Libraries were prepared by immunoSEQ multiplex PCR; TCRdb keeps only in-frame clonotypes and omits some of them. This table has more than 150,000 clones, roughly 93% appearing once. The starting material was peripheral blood, obtained on day 0 of AZD1222 vaccination. Receptor source: an adult in good health.

The chain links TRBV11-2 to TRBJ2-3; possibly TRBD2 for D (5 bases). The CDR3 contains 16 residues. Trimming removed 1 base from V and 0 bases from J, with 11 bases in between. Germline CDR1 and CDR2: SGHAT and FQNNGV. The CDR3, as DNA: TGTGCCAGCAGCTTAGGTATTCGCGGGAGCACAGATACGCAGTATTTT. It specifies CASSLGIRGSTDTQYF.

The chain joins TRBV14 to TRBJ2-1; no definite D call. The CDR3 sequence is 15 residues long. V was cut by 0 bases and J by 5 bases, with 11 bases left in between. Germline V CDR1 and CDR2: SGHDN, FVKESK. The CDR3 spells CASSQDRRLHNEQFF. Here the CDR3 DNA reads TGTGCCAGCAGCCAAGATCGACGGCTACACAATGAGCAGTTCTTC.

This chain connects TRBV3-1 (or the pseudogene TRBV3-2) to TRBJ2-1; 11 bases align to TRBD2. J lost 4 bases, V lost 0 bases, and 5 bases had no gene match. The CDR3 totals 17 residues. CDR1 and CDR2 (germline): LGHDT, YNNKEL (reference sequence). In DNA form, the CDR3 reads TGTGCCAGCAGCCAAGATCTAAGGACTAGCGGGTACAATGAGCAGTTCTTC. Amino acids: CASSQDLRTSGYNEQFF.

DNA of the CDR3: TGTGCCAGCAGTGAAGCCCCGGACAAGAACACTGAAGCTTTCTTT. This translates into CASSEAPDKNTEAFF. The rearrangement uses TRBV6-1 and TRBJ1-1; a weak D match, TRBD1 (5 bases). Germline V gives CDR1 MNHNS, CDR2 SASEGT. This CDR3 contains 15 residues. Trimming took off 0 bases at V and 1 base at J, with 9 bases between the two ends.

The chain is built from TRBV6-1 and TRBJ2-2, with unresolved D. Germline V gene sequence: CDR1 MNHNS, CDR2 SASEGT. The V end lost 2 bases, the J end lost 1 base, and 11 bases lay between the germline ends. CDR3 length: 16 residues. In DNA form, the CDR3 reads TGTGCCAGCAGTGAAATTGGGCGTGTGAACACCGGGGAGCTGTTTTTT. This translates into CASSEIGRVNTGELFF.

This chain uses TRBV7-9 with TRBJ2-1; tentatively, D is TRBD2 (5 bases). The ends were cut back, 0 bases at V and 7 bases at J, with 19 bases in the middle. CDR3 length: 17 amino acids. Germline values: CDR1 SEHNR, CDR2 FQNEAQ (reference sequence). This CDR3 reads CASSLALSAGRENEQFF. CDR3 coding DNA: TGTGCCAGCAGCTTAGCGCTATCGGCCGGTAGGGAGAATGAGCAGTTCTTC.

V and J are TRBV19 and TRBJ1-5, with TRBD1 matching over 8 bases. The germline V gene encodes CDR1 LNHDA and CDR2 SQIVND (reference sequence). CDR3 size: 15 residues. Trimming at V came to 3 bases and at J to 7 bases, leaving 8 bases not matched to a gene. CDR3 DNA: TGTGCCAGTAGTATCGCGGCAGGGGGCCACCAGCCCCAGCATTTT. As protein: CASSIAAGGHQPQHF.

The chain is built from TRBV10-2 and TRBJ1-1, with 8 bases that match TRBD1. Trimming cost V 0 bases and J 12 bases; bases outside gene matches: 6. This CDR3 has 13 amino acids. Germline lookup yields CDR1 WSHSY and CDR2 SAAADI. This CDR3 reads CASSESGRGLSFF. CDR3 nucleotide sequence: TGCGCCAGCAGTGAGTCGGGCAGGGGGCTTTCTTTCTTT.

The V call is TRBV28, the J call TRBJ1-1; D remains unclear. The CDR3 has 13 residues. Germline V CDR1 and CDR2: MDHEN, SYDVKM. Trimming took 5 bases from V and 6 from J, leaving 13 bases between them. CDR3 sequence reads: CASSASGWAEAFF. The CDR3 DNA sequence: TGTGCCAGCAGTGCCTCGGGGTGGGCTGAAGCTTTCTTT.

This clone has just one count. The chain joins TRBV4-1 to TRBJ2-1; 8 bases are shared with TRBD2. Germline lookup yields CDR1 MGHRA and CDR2 YSYEKL. V lost 2 bases and J lost 2; bases outside the gene matches: 8. The CDR3 totals 17 residues. CDR3 nucleotide sequence: TGCGCCAGCAGCCAAATTCGGGAGGGCCCCGCCTACAATGAGCAGTTCTTC. This gives the protein CASSQIREGPAYNEQFF.